Following are 29 T cell receptor beta chains from one sample sequenced in a study of T cell responses to AZD1222 COVID-19 vaccine. Sequencing was performed with immunoSEQ multiplex PCR; in TCRdb, only in-frame clones are kept and a portion is missing. The table lists 100,000 to 150,000 clones, 70% to 90% of them singletons. The material was peripheral blood, obtained on day 0 of AZD1222 vaccination. Receptors originate from an adult in good health.

The chain has TRBV19 and TRBJ2-3; D perhaps matches TRBD1 (7 bases). Germline assignment: CDR1 LNHDA and CDR2 SQIVND (reference sequence). Trimming cost V 2 bases and J 5 bases, with 11 bases left between them. This CDR3 has 14 amino acids. The DNA for the CDR3 is TGTGCCAGTAGTATAAGGGGGCGGGGAGATACGCAGTATTTT. Protein: CASSIRGRGDTQYF.

This chain links TRBV29-1 with TRBJ1-2; the D is unclear. Germline-derived CDR1 and CDR2 are SQVTM and ANQGSEA. The CDR3 is 10 residues long. V was pared by 6 bases and J by 6 bases, with 8 bases between. This CDR3 is CSVSSHGYTF. The CDR3 bases are TGCAGCGTATCCAGCCATGGCTACACCTTC. The full variable domain, with the rest looked up from reference TRBV29-1 and TRBJ1-2, is SAVISQKPSRDICQRGTSLTIQCQVDSQVTMMFWYRQQPGQSLTLIATANQGSEATYESGFVIDKFPISRPNLTFSTLTVSNMSPEDSSIYLCSVSSHGYTFGSGTRLTVV.

This clone has more than one count but fewer than ten. The chain couples TRBV6-6 to TRBJ1-6; D ambiguous. V lost 6 bases and J lost 7, with 16 bases in between. Germline V lookup: CDR1 MNHNY, CDR2 SVGAGI (reference sequence). This CDR3 has 15 amino acids. In DNA, the CDR3 is TGTGCCAGCAGGGAGACAAGTTTCCTAAATTCACCCCTCCACTTT. The encoded protein is CASRETSFLNSPLHF.

V is TRBV5-3 and J is TRBJ2-1; 12 bases match TRBD1. TRBV5-3 is an ORF; its function is uncertain. The CDR3 length is 19 residues. Trimming cost V 4 bases and J 4 bases; bases outside gene matches: 15. The CDR3 DNA follows: TGTGCCAGAAGCCCCCCCCCTCGGGACAGGGGGCGAGTGTACAATGAGCAGTTCTTC. Residues: CARSPPPRDRGRVYNEQFF.

This chain connects TRBV20-1 to TRBJ1-4; D not certain. The CDR3 contains 13 residues. Trimming pared 3 bases from V and 2 bases from J, leaving 7 bases between. CDR1 and CDR2 (germline): DFQATT, SNEGSKA (reference sequence). In DNA form, the CDR3 reads TGCAGTGCTAGTTTTCCGACTAATGAAAAACTGTTTTTT. As protein: CSASFPTNEKLFF.

This chain connects TRBV10-3 to TRBJ1-3; D not certain. Germline values: CDR1 ENHRY, CDR2 SYGVKD. The CDR3 covers 16 residues. Trimming took 0 bases from V and 0 from J, leaving 9 bases between them. For the CDR3, the DNA is TGTGCCATCAGTGAGTCCGTACTCGGCTCTGGAAACACCATATATTTT. It yields the protein CAISESVLGSGNTIYF.

The chain uses TRBV21-1 and TRBJ2-7; the D call in the table, TRBD1, was not verified against the DNA. TRBV21-1 represents a pseudogene. The CDR3 contains 24 residues. The CDR3 nucleotides read TGTGCCAGCAGCAGAACCAGGGGTCGATTAGGGACAGCCTGCTATCCTTACTTCTCCTACGAGCAGTACTTC. Protein: CASSRTRGRLGTACYPYFSYEQYF.

This clone has just one count. The rearrangement uses TRBV11-3 and TRBJ1-5, with D perhaps TRBD1 (6 bases). Germline V gene sequence: CDR1 SGHNT, CDR2 YENEEA. CDR3 length: 17 residues. Trimming shortened V by 7 bases and J by 0 bases, and 19 bases separated the two germline ends. CDR3 bases: TGTGCCAGCATCTCAGACAGGAGGGGATATAGCAATCAGCCCCAGCATTTT. Amino acids: CASISDRRGYSNQPQHF.

V is TRBV18 and J is TRBJ2-2, with 9 bases fitting TRBD1. Germline V CDR1 and CDR2: KGHSH, LQKENI. The CDR3 sequence is 16 residues long. The J segment lost 4 bases and the V segment lost 0 bases, leaving 3 bases of the junction unmatched. In DNA form, the CDR3 reads TGTGCCAGCTCACCACCCTCGACAGGGGGCACCGGGGAGCTGTTTTTT. Its protein is CASSPPSTGGTGELFF.

This rearrangement joins TRBV7-8 to TRBJ1-5; no clear D. With 2 bases removed from V and 7 bases from J, the gap between germline ends came to 9 bases. The length of the CDR3 is 13 residues. Per the germline V gene, CDR1 is SGHVS and CDR2 is FQNEAQ. CDR3 region: CASSLLAPQPQHF. As DNA, the CDR3 is TGTGCCAGCAGCTTACTCGCCCCCCAGCCCCAGCATTTT. The complete variable domain, with remaining parts taken from reference TRBV7-8 and TRBJ1-5, reads GAGVSQSPRYKVAKRGQDVALRCDPISGHVSLFWYQQALGQGPEFLTYFQNEAQLDKSGLPSDRFFAERPEGSVSTLKIQRTQQEDSAVYLCASSLLAPQPQHFGDGTRLSIL.

The gene calls are TRBV9 and TRBJ2-1; D possibly corresponds to TRBD2 (5 bases). This CDR3 is 15 amino acids long. The V end was cut by 2 bases, the J end by 3 bases, with 12 bases between. The V gene's germline CDR1 is SGDLS and CDR2 YYNGEE. Written as DNA, the CDR3 is TGTGCCAGCAGCGTCGAGGGCCTTGGCTACAATGAGCAGTTCTTC. This gives the protein CASSVEGLGYNEQFF.

This chain joins TRBV28 and TRBJ2-7; D gene ambiguous. The germline V and J ends were trimmed by 1 base and 2 bases, with 6 bases remaining between them. Per germline, CDR1 MDHEN and CDR2 SYDVKM. CDR3 length equals 13 residues. CDR3 nucleotide sequence: TGTGCCAGCAGTTTATCCCCTGCCTACGAGCAGTACTTC. It codes for CASSLSPAYEQYF.

The chain employs TRBV20-1 and TRBJ2-1; perhaps TRBD2 as D (5 bases). V was pared by 3 bases and J by 4 bases, with 7 bases between. The germline V gene encodes CDR1 DFQATT and CDR2 SNEGSKA (reference sequence). This CDR3 has 12 residues. CDR3 DNA sequence: TGCAGTGCTAGTTCGGGGTACAATGAGCAGTTCTTC. The encoded protein is CSASSGYNEQFF.

The V call is TRBV27, the J call TRBJ2-1; 12 nucleotides line up with TRBD2. CDR1 MNHEY and CDR2 SMNVEV come from the germline V gene (reference sequence). V was clipped by 3 bases and J by 4 bases; unmatched bases: 4. This CDR3 contains 16 residues. The CDR3 region is CASSFTSGGNYNEQFF. The DNA for the CDR3 is TGTGCCAGCAGTTTCACTAGCGGGGGGAATTACAATGAGCAGTTCTTC.

The chain joins TRBV6-2 or TRBV6-3 to TRBJ1-1; 7 bases line up with TRBD1. This CDR3 region has 15 residues. Germline V gives CDR1 MNHEY, CDR2 SVGEGT. V dropped 6 bases and J dropped 4; count of bases not matched to a gene: 11. The CDR3 DNA follows: TGTGCCAGCAGCCGCGGGACAGACTATTTCACTGAAGCTTTCTTT. This sequence encodes CASSRGTDYFTEAFF.

The V gene is TRBV20-1, the J gene TRBJ2-3; 14 bases agree with TRBD2. This CDR3 comprises 20 residues. Germline V lookup: CDR1 DFQATT, CDR2 SNEGSKA (reference sequence). J lost 3 bases, V lost 5 bases, and 19 bases had no gene match. This chain's CDR3 is CSARGGGPGLAGVVTDTQYF. In DNA form, the CDR3 reads TGCAGTGCTCGTGGTGGGGGACCGGGACTAGCGGGAGTTGTTACAGATACGCAGTATTTT.

The rearrangement links TRBV28 to TRBJ1-5, with D maybe TRBD1 (6 bases). Germline V gene lookup returns CDR1 MDHEN and CDR2 SYDVKM. V lost 8 bases, J lost 2 bases, and 13 bases lay in between. There are 14 residues in the CDR3. The CDR3: CASSGGGRNQPQHF. In DNA, the CDR3 is TGTGCCAGCTCCGGGGGGGGCCGCAATCAGCCCCAGCATTTT. The complete variable domain, with remaining parts taken from reference TRBV28 and TRBJ1-5, reads DVKVTQSSRYLVKRTGEKVFLECVQDMDHENMFWYRQDPGLGLRLIYFSYDVKMKEKGDIPEGYSVSREKKERFSLILESASTNQTSMYLCASSGGGRNQPQHFGDGTRLSIL.

The genes are TRBV5-1 and TRBJ1-2; D unclear. The CDR3 has 17 residues. V lost 4 bases and J lost 1, with 20 bases in between. Looked up from germline, CDR1 is SGHRS and CDR2 is YFSETQ. CDR3 sequence reads: CASSGGFRPPSNYGYTF. CDR3 in DNA: TGCGCCAGCAGCGGCGGGTTTCGCCCCCCAAGTAACTATGGCTACACCTTC.

The CDR3 here is CASIAAVGVGEKLFF. As DNA, the CDR3 is TGTGCCAGCATCGCCGCCGTCGGGGTTGGTGAAAAACTGTTTTTT. J is TRBJ1-4 and V is TRBV2; no definite D call. CDR3 size: 15 residues. CDR1 is SNHLY, CDR2 FYNNEI, per germline. V was clipped by 7 bases and J by 7 bases, with 19 bases between them. The full variable domain, with the rest looked up from reference TRBV2 and TRBJ1-4, is EPEVTQTPSHQVTQMGQEVILRCVPISNHLYFYWYRQILGQKVEFLVSFYNNEISEKSEIFDDQFSVERPDGSNFTLKIRSTKLEDSAMYFCASIAAVGVGEKLFFGSGTQLSVL.

V gene TRBV7-9 combines with J gene TRBJ1-5; the match to TRBD1 covers 7 bases. The CDR3 is made up of 15 amino acids. The germline V gene encodes CDR1 SEHNR and CDR2 FQNEAQ (reference sequence). With 3 bases clipped from V and 3 bases from J, the junction kept 5 bases outside the gene matches. The CDR3 reads CASSLGQTNNQPQHF. DNA for the CDR3: TGTGCCAGCAGCTTGGGACAGACCAACAATCAGCCCCAGCATTTT.

V gene TRBV3-1 (or the pseudogene TRBV3-2) combines with J gene TRBJ1-1, with D unresolved. Trimming stripped 5 bases from V and 10 bases from J, with 17 bases between. Per the germline V gene, CDR1 is LGHDT and CDR2 is YNNKEL (reference sequence). The CDR3 has 13 amino acids. The CDR3 sequence: CASSEGGSGRAFF. CDR3 DNA sequence: TGTGCCAGCAGCGAAGGTGGGTCGGGGAGAGCTTTCTTT.

The chain is built from TRBV18 and TRBJ2-2; the D gene could be TRBD1 or TRBD2 (5 bases each). Trimming pared 4 bases from V and 4 bases from J, leaving 13 bases between. This CDR3 region has 15 residues. Germline lookup yields CDR1 KGHSH and CDR2 LQKENI. CDR3 sequence: CASSRNGGFTGELFF. CDR3 nucleotide sequence: TGTGCCAGCTCACGAAATGGGGGATTCACCGGGGAGCTGTTTTTT. Supplemented by reference TRBV18 and TRBJ2-2, the full variable domain reads NAGVMQNPRHLVRRRGQEARLRCSPMKGHSHVYWYRQLPEEGLKFMVYLQKENIIDESGMPKERFSAEFPKEGPSILRIQQVVRGDSAAYFCASSRNGGFTGELFFGEGSRLTVL.

CDR3 sequence: CASRTQILRAKNIQYF. The CDR3 bases are TGTGCCAGCAGAACACAGATTCTCCGAGCCAAAAACATTCAGTACTTC. The V gene is TRBV28, the J gene TRBJ2-4; D remains unclear. The CDR3 loop spans 16 amino acids. CDR1 is MDHEN, CDR2 SYDVKM, per germline. Trimming removed 6 bases from V and 0 bases from J, with 15 bases in between.

The rearrangement joins TRBV6-6 to TRBJ1-4; weak D call: TRBD1 (5 bases). Germline-derived CDR1 and CDR2 are MNHNY and SVGAGI (reference sequence). V lost 5 bases, J lost 6 bases, and 13 bases lay in between. CDR3 length: 14 residues. The CDR3 loop reads CASSTRGHHEKLFF. The CDR3 bases are TGTGCCAGCAGTACCAGAGGACATCATGAAAAACTGTTTTTT.

The V and J genes are TRBV7-2 and TRBJ2-5, with D possibly matching TRBD2 (6 bases). Germline V gives CDR1 SGHTA, CDR2 FQGNSA. The CDR3 length is 15 residues. Trimming removed 4 bases from V and 0 bases from J, with 12 bases in between. CDR3 sequence: CASSSSLAHQETQYF. The CDR3 nucleotides read TGTGCCAGCAGCTCCTCCCTAGCGCACCAAGAGACCCAGTACTTC.

J is TRBJ1-1 and V is TRBV5-1; the match to TRBD1 covers 7 bases. From germline, CDR1 is SGHRS and CDR2 YFSETQ. This CDR3 contains 16 residues. V gave up 4 bases and J gave up 4 bases; unmatched junction bases: 13. CDR3 loop: CASSRDTGAQGTEAFF. CDR3 sequence (DNA): TGCGCCAGCAGCCGGGATACAGGGGCGCAGGGCACTGAAGCTTTCTTT.

This clone was recorded once. The genes are TRBV28 and TRBJ1-5; a weak D match, TRBD1 (5 bases). The CDR3 extends over 15 amino acids. CDR1 and CDR2 from the germline V gene are MDHEN and SYDVKM. Trimming removed 5 bases from V and 1 base from J, with 12 bases in between. In nucleotides, the CDR3 is TGTGCCAGCAGTCTCTGGACAACGAGCAATCAGCCCCAGCATTTT. Translated, it gives CASSLWTTSNQPQHF. The whole variable domain, filled in from reference TRBV28 and TRBJ1-5, reads DVKVTQSSRYLVKRTGEKVFLECVQDMDHENMFWYRQDPGLGLRLIYFSYDVKMKEKGDIPEGYSVSREKKERFSLILESASTNQTSMYLCASSLWTTSNQPQHFGDGTRLSIL.

The rearrangement links TRBV2 to TRBJ2-3, with unresolved D. The CDR3 has 14 residues. CDR1 and CDR2 from the germline V gene are SNHLY and FYNNEI. V was clipped by 4 bases and J by 1 base, with 9 bases between them. The CDR3 region is CASSAQRGTDTQYF. DNA for the CDR3: TGTGCCAGCAGTGCACAGAGAGGCACAGATACGCAGTATTTT.

The chain uses TRBV28 and TRBJ1-1; 10 positions match TRBD1. Germline assignment: CDR1 MDHEN and CDR2 SYDVKM. This CDR3 contains 15 residues. Unmatched junction bases numbered 12, after V lost 6 bases and J lost 8 bases. CDR3 coding DNA: TGTGCCAGCAGGACCGGGACAGGGGCGTTAGGAGAAGCTTTCTTT. Amino acid sequence: CASRTGTGALGEAFF.